This T cell receptor beta chain was profiled in a study of blood T cell repertoires in COVID-19. Study in general: Italy, Spain and the United States were the sources of the convalescent and acute COVID-19 samples.

CDR3 size: 12 residues. The germline CDR1 and CDR2 sequences are ENHRY and SYGVKD. V lost 8 bases to trimming and J lost 1 base, with 8 bases between them. On this clone: This CDR3 is also generated by other DNA sequences in the sample.

Libraries were prepared by immunoSEQ multiplex PCR; TCRdb keeps only in-frame clonotypes and omits some of them. Of fewer than 250,000 clones in the sample, roughly nine tenths are singletons; the top ten hold around 0.7%. Sequencing was done on a sample of peripheral blood. This receptor was identified in a man aged 40-50 years with acute or convalescent COVID-19. This sequence joins TRBV10-3 and TRBJ1-1; tentative D call: TRBD1 (5 bases). The chain's CDR3 is CAISRENTEAFF. The CDR3 coding sequence is TGTGCCATCTCCAGGGAGAACACTGAAGCTTTCTTT.